These T cell receptor beta chains were read from a single sample in a study of cytomegalovirus exposure and HLA in healthy donors. Profiled with immunoSEQ multiplex PCR; TCRdb holds only in-frame clones, not every one. The table has over 100,000 clones, over 60% seen once. The sequenced sample was PBMCs. The receptors were sampled from a woman in her thirties in good health and CMV-seronegative. The CDR3 runs from the conserved cysteine through the conserved F or W. A D gene is named only where the DNA matches it firmly. Size is stated for part of the rows, as once, few or many counts, or as a class when the clone is expanded.

size	J	D	V	CDR3	DNA
-	TRBJ2-5	-	TRBV7-9	CASSLGRGRETQYF	TGTGCCAGCAGCTTAGGGAGAGGGCGAGAGACCCAGTACTTC
-	TRBJ1-2	-	TRBV30	CAWTAGNYGYTF	TGTGCCTGGACCGCGGGGAACTATGGCTATACCTTC
-	TRBJ1-4	-	TRBV5-6	CASSFGGKERLFF	TGTGCCAGCAGCTTTGGAGGGAAAGAGAGACTGTTTTTT
-	TRBJ2-2	-	TRBV19	CASSIGLFTGELFF	TGTGCCAGTAGTATTGGACTCTTCACCGGGGAGCTGTTTTTT
few	TRBJ1-1	-	TRBV6-1	CASTEGSHTEAFF	TGTGCCAGCACGGAGGGGAGCCACACTGAAGCTTTCTTT
-	TRBJ2-1	-	TRBV13	CASSLGRGSYNEQFF	TGTGCCAGCAGCTTAGGCAGGGGATCCTACAATGAGCAGTTCTTC
-	TRBJ2-1	-	TRBV28	CASSLGLSLSYNEQFF	TGTGCCAGCAGTTTAGGGCTATCCCTCTCCTACAATGAGCAGTTCTTC
-	TRBJ2-1	TRBD2	TRBV10-1	CASSGGRGEQFF	TGCGCCAGCAGTGGCGGGAGGGGTGAGCAGTTCTTC
few	TRBJ1-3	TRBD1	TRBV6-5	CASSSPGGSGNTIYF	TGTGCCAGCAGTTCCCCAGGGGGCTCTGGAAACACCATATATTTT
-	TRBJ2-1	TRBD2	TRBV5-1	CASSLAGGREGEQFF	TGCGCCAGCAGCTTGGCCGGCGGGAGGGAGGGTGAGCAGTTCTTC
-	TRBJ2-1	-	TRBV20-1	CSARARNEQFF	TGCAGTGCTAGAGCGAGGAATGAGCAGTTCTTC
-	TRBJ1-5	-	TRBV5-4	CASSLDLNQPQHF	TGTGCCAGCAGCTTGGATTTAAATCAGCCCCAGCATTTT
-	TRBJ1-2	-	TRBV28	CASSMGAGNYGYTF	TGTGCCAGCAGTATGGGGGCTGGAAACTATGGCTACACCTTC
-	TRBJ2-3	TRBD1	TRBV7-3	CASSSQGADTQYF	TGTGCCAGCAGCTCGCAGGGGGCAGATACGCAGTATTTT
-	TRBJ1-1	-	TRBV5-6	CASSLQPSRVSTEAFF	TGTGCCAGCAGCTTGCAACCGTCCAGGGTCAGCACTGAAGCTTTCTTT
-	TRBJ1-2	-	TRBV4-3	CASSQDRRGINGYTF	TGCGCCAGCAGCCAAGATCGAAGAGGGATTAATGGCTACACCTTC
-	TRBJ2-1	-	TRBV7-2	CASSSDSAGNYNEQFF	TGTGCCAGCAGCTCCGACAGCGCGGGAAACTACAATGAGCAGTTCTTC
-	TRBJ2-1	TRBD2	TRBV4-2	CASSQEVAGGYSYNEQFF	TGTGCCAGCAGCCAAGAAGTGGCGGGAGGGTATTCCTACAATGAGCAGTTCTTC
-	TRBJ2-3	TRBD2	TRBV2	CASRVGLAVRTQYF	TGTGCCAGCAGAGTGGGCCTAGCGGTTCGAACGCAGTATTTT
-	TRBJ2-7	TRBD1	TRBV5-1	CASSLAGQGGGEQYF	TGCGCCAGCAGCTTAGCCGGACAGGGGGGTGGAGAGCAGTACTTC
-	TRBJ1-2	TRBD1	TRBV18	CASSLGQGSNYGYTF	TGTGCCAGCTCACTGGGACAGGGATCTAACTATGGCTACACCTTC
-	TRBJ1-5	TRBD1	TRBV7-9	CASSLALFGTGDQPQHF	TGTGCCAGCAGCTTAGCGCTGTTCGGGACAGGGGATCAGCCCCAGCATTTT
-	TRBJ1-2	-	TRBV28	CASSFGTHKWGYTF	TGTGCCAGCAGTTTCGGGACTCATAAGTGGGGCTACACCTTC
-	TRBJ1-1	TRBD1	TRBV2	CATQGGTEAFF	TGTGCCACACAGGGGGGAACTGAAGCTTTCTTT
-	TRBJ1-2	-	TRBV27	CASSPNGHPVYGYTF	TGTGCCAGCAGTCCAAACGGACACCCGGTCTATGGCTACACCTTC
once	TRBJ1-5	-	TRBV30	CAWSVGVGIQPQHF	TGTGCCTGGAGTGTAGGGGTAGGGATTCAGCCCCAGCATTTT
few	TRBJ1-1	-	TRBV6-5	CASSPSGNTEAFF	TGTGCCAGCAGCCCGTCGGGGAACACTGAAGCTTTCTTT
-	TRBJ2-1	TRBD2	TRBV18	CASSLIQGLAENEQFF	TGTGCCAGCTCACTTATACAGGGACTAGCTGAAAATGAGCAGTTCTTC
few	TRBJ2-3	TRBD1	TRBV5-1	CASSSNRGHISDTQYF	TGCGCCAGCAGCAGTAACAGGGGGCACATTTCAGATACGCAGTATTTT
-	TRBJ2-1	TRBD2	TRBV4-1	CASSQVRAGGLDEQFF	TGCGCCAGCAGCCAAGTGCGAGCGGGAGGTCTGGATGAGCAGTTCTTC
-	TRBJ1-6	-	TRBV30	CAWSVLPAGSPLHF	TGTGCCTGGAGTGTATTGCCCGCGGGTTCACCCCTCCACTTT
-	TRBJ2-3	-	TRBV7-8	CASSPPRLGDTQYF	TGTGCCAGCAGCCCGCCAAGACTGGGAGATACGCAGTATTTT
-	TRBJ2-7	TRBD2	TRBV6-1	CASSEISGGSSYEQYF	TGTGCCAGCAGTGAGATTAGCGGGGGGAGCTCCTACGAGCAGTACTTC
-	TRBJ2-1	TRBD1	TRBV5-1	CASGNGQGPLWSSYNEQFF	TGCGCCAGCGGCAACGGACAGGGCCCTCTTTGGAGCTCCTACAATGAGCAGTTCTTC
-	TRBJ2-7	TRBD2	TRBV19	CASSSGAELGEQYF	TGTGCCAGTAGCAGCGGGGCGGAATTAGGCGAGCAGTACTTC
-	TRBJ1-1	TRBD1	TRBV28	CASSPRTGGFTEAFF	TGTGCCAGCAGTCCGAGGACAGGGGGCTTCACTGAAGCTTTCTTT
-	TRBJ2-6	-	TRBV5-1	CASSLEGQFTNVLTF	TGCGCCAGCAGCTTGGAAGGACAGTTCACCAACGTCCTGACTTTC
few	TRBJ1-1	TRBD1	TRBV5-1	CASSPGTANSEAFF	TGCGCCAGCAGCCCGGGGACAGCAAACAGTGAAGCTTTCTTT
few	TRBJ2-7	-	TRBV20-1	CSAKSYYEQYF	TGCAGTGCTAAGTCCTACTACGAGCAGTACTTC
-	TRBJ2-1	-	TRBV28	CASSLYNEQFF	TGTGCCAGCTCCTTGTACAATGAGCAGTTCTTC
-	TRBJ1-6	-	TRBV6-6	CASSLPPEGRGSPLHF	TGTGCCAGCAGTCTCCCTCCCGAGGGAAGAGGCTCACCCCTCCACTTT
few	TRBJ2-3	TRBD1	TRBV5-1	CASSRGQDTDTQYF	TGCGCCAGCAGCCGGGGACAGGACACAGATACGCAGTATTTT
once	TRBJ1-1	-	TRBV18	CASSPPGSVPEAFF	TGTGCCAGCTCACCCCCAGGGTCGGTTCCTGAAGCTTTCTTT
-	TRBJ1-1	TRBD1	TRBV28	CAGQGRRTEAFF	TGTGCCGGACAGGGTCGAAGGACTGAAGCTTTCTTT
-	TRBJ2-1	TRBD1	TRBV7-8	CASSHRQGVYNEQFF	TGTGCCAGCAGCCACCGACAGGGGGTCTACAATGAGCAGTTCTTC
-	TRBJ2-2	-	TRBV4-1	CASSYKRFAADYVGELFF	TGCGCCAGCAGTTACAAACGGTTCGCGGCAGACTATGTAGGGGAGCTGTTTTTT
few	TRBJ2-5	TRBD2	TRBV29-1	CSVGSGRAGSPETQYF	TGCAGCGTTGGGAGCGGGAGGGCCGGGTCGCCGGAGACCCAGTACTTC